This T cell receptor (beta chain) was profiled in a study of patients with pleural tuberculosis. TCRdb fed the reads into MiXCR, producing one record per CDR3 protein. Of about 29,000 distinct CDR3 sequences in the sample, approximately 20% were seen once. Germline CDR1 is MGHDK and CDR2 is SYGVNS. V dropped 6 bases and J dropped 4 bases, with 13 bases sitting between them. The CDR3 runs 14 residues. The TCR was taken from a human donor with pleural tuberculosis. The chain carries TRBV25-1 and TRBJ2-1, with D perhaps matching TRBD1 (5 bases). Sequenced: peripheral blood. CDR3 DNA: TGTGCCAGCAGCCCGATGACAGCGTACAATGAGCAGTTCTTC. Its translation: CASSPMTAYNEQFF.